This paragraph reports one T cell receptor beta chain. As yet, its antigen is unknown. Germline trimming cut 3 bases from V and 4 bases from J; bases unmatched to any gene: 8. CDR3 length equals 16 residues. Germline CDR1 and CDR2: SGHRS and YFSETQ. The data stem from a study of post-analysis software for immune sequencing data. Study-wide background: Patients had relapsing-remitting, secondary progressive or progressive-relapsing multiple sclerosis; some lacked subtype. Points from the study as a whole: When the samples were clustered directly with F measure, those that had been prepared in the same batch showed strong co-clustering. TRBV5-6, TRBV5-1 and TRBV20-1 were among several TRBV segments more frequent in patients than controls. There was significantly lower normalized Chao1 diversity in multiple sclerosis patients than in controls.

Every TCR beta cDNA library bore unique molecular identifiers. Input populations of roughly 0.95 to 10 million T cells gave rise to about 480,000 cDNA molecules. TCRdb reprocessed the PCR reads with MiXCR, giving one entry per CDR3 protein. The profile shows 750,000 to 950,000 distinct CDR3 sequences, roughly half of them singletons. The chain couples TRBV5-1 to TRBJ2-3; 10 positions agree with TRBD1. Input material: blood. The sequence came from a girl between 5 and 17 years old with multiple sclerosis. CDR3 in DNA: TGCGCCAGCAGCTCACCGGGACAGGGGAGCGCAGATACGCAGTATTTT. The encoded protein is CASSSPGQGSADTQYF.